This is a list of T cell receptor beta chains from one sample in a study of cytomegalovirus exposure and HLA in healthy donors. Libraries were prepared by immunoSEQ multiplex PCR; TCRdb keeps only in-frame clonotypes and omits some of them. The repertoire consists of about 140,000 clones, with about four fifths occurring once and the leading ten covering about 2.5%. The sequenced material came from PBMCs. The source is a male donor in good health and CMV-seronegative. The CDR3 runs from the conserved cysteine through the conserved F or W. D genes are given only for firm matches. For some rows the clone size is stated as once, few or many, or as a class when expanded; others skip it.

CDR3aa: CASSQSSPVGQGAHLDTQYF; CDR3nt: TGTGCCAGCAGCCAGAGTAGCCCCGTTGGACAGGGGGCGCATTTGGATACGCAGTATTTT; v_gene: TRBV7-6; abundance: NA; j_gene: TRBJ2-3; d_gene: TRBD1
CDR3aa: CASSVGGSPLHF; CDR3nt: TGTGCCAGCAGCGTGGGGGGTTCACCCCTCCACTTT; v_gene: TRBV9; abundance: NA; j_gene: TRBJ1-6; d_gene: NA
CDR3aa: CASSGSGRDRGYEQYF; CDR3nt: TGTGCCAGTAGTGGCTCAGGCCGGGACAGGGGCTACGAGCAGTACTTC; v_gene: TRBV19; abundance: NA; j_gene: TRBJ2-7; d_gene: TRBD1
CDR3aa: CASSLSPLSYEQYF; CDR3nt: TGTGCCAGCAGCTTATCCCCACTCTCCTACGAGCAGTACTTC; v_gene: TRBV7-9; abundance: NA; j_gene: TRBJ2-7; d_gene: NA
CDR3aa: CASSQVVGSSYNSPLHF; CDR3nt: TGTGCCAGCAGCCAAGTAGTGGGGAGCTCCTATAATTCACCCCTCCACTTT; v_gene: TRBV14; abundance: NA; j_gene: TRBJ1-6; d_gene: NA
CDR3aa: CASSHRAPQETQYF; CDR3nt: TGTGCCAGCAGTCACAGGGCCCCCCAAGAGACCCAGTACTTC; v_gene: TRBV6-6; abundance: few; j_gene: TRBJ2-5; d_gene: NA
CDR3aa: CACSGTGGYEQYF; CDR3nt: TGTGCCTGCTCCGGGACAGGGGGATACGAGCAGTACTTC; v_gene: TRBV30; abundance: NA; j_gene: TRBJ2-7; d_gene: TRBD1
CDR3aa: CASWGTGTGTPPYEQYF; CDR3nt: TGTGCCAGCTGGGGGACAGGCACCGGGACTCCCCCTTACGAGCAGTACTTC; v_gene: TRBV2; abundance: NA; j_gene: TRBJ2-7; d_gene: TRBD1
CDR3aa: CASSLGGRSLSYEQYF; CDR3nt: TGCGCCAGCAGCTTGGGAGGGAGATCATTAAGCTACGAGCAGTACTTC; v_gene: TRBV5-1; abundance: NA; j_gene: TRBJ2-7; d_gene: NA
CDR3aa: CASSLRELKKETQYF; CDR3nt: TGTGCCAGCAGTTTGAGGGAGCTTAAGAAAGAGACCCAGTACTTC; v_gene: TRBV28; abundance: NA; j_gene: TRBJ2-5; d_gene: NA
CDR3aa: CASSYLGQSGEAFF; CDR3nt: TGTGCCAGCAGTTACCTGGGACAGTCGGGGGAAGCTTTCTTT; v_gene: TRBV6-6; abundance: NA; j_gene: TRBJ1-1; d_gene: TRBD1
CDR3aa: CASSLQLAGGRYEQYF; CDR3nt: TGTGCCAGCAGCTTACAACTAGCGGGGGGGCGGTACGAGCAGTACTTC; v_gene: TRBV7-2; abundance: NA; j_gene: TRBJ2-7; d_gene: TRBD2
CDR3aa: CASSVPREAFRTGELFF; CDR3nt: TGTGCCAGCAGTGTCCCGAGAGAAGCGTTTCGCACCGGGGAGCTGTTTTTT; v_gene: TRBV2; abundance: NA; j_gene: TRBJ2-2; d_gene: NA
CDR3aa: CASSPLSGLTNYGYTF; CDR3nt: TGTGCCAGCTCACCACTTTCGGGGTTAACTAACTATGGCTACACCTTC; v_gene: TRBV18; abundance: NA; j_gene: TRBJ1-2; d_gene: NA
CDR3aa: CASSQVNSEANVLTF; CDR3nt: TGCGCCAGCAGCCAAGTGAACTCTGAGGCCAACGTCCTGACTTTC; v_gene: TRBV4-3; abundance: NA; j_gene: TRBJ2-6; d_gene: NA
CDR3aa: CASSGDRTGNQPQHF; CDR3nt: TGTGCCAGCAGTGGCGACAGGACGGGCAATCAGCCCCAGCATTTT; v_gene: TRBV2; abundance: NA; j_gene: TRBJ1-5; d_gene: NA
CDR3aa: CASKPTGAGNTIYF; CDR3nt: TGTGCCAGCAAACCTACAGGGGCAGGAAACACCATATATTTT; v_gene: TRBV11-2; abundance: many; j_gene: TRBJ1-3; d_gene: TRBD1
CDR3aa: CASSEGVGLPETQYF; CDR3nt: TGTGCCAGCAGTGAAGGGGTTGGGCTGCCAGAGACCCAGTACTTC; v_gene: TRBV2; abundance: NA; j_gene: TRBJ2-5; d_gene: NA
CDR3aa: CSSSPGTGLGNTIYF; CDR3nt: TGTTCCAGCAGCCCAGGGACGGGACTCGGAAACACCATATATTTT; v_gene: TRBV9; abundance: NA; j_gene: TRBJ1-3; d_gene: NA
CDR3aa: CASSVAQEQFF; CDR3nt: TGTGCCAGCAGCGTAGCGCAGGAGCAGTTCTTC; v_gene: TRBV9; abundance: NA; j_gene: TRBJ2-1; d_gene: NA
CDR3aa: CASRIEAICNQPQHF; CDR3nt: TGTGCCAGCCGAATCGAGGCAATCTGCAATCAGCCCCAGCATTTT; v_gene: TRBV2; abundance: NA; j_gene: TRBJ1-5; d_gene: NA
CDR3aa: CASSIDWESPLHF; CDR3nt: TGTGCCAGTAGTATAGATTGGGAGTCACCCCTCCACTTT; v_gene: TRBV19; abundance: NA; j_gene: TRBJ1-6; d_gene: NA
CDR3aa: CAIGRTSVSGANVLTF; CDR3nt: TGTGCCATCGGTCGGACATCCGTCTCTGGGGCCAACGTCCTGACTTTC; v_gene: TRBV10-3; abundance: NA; j_gene: TRBJ2-6; d_gene: NA
CDR3aa: CASSGGTQYF; CDR3nt: TGTGCCAGCAGCGGGGGTACGCAGTATTTT; v_gene: TRBV28; abundance: NA; j_gene: TRBJ2-3; d_gene: NA
CDR3aa: CASSPTRQGYSHF; CDR3nt: TGTGCCAGCAGCCCAACGAGACAGGGGTATAGTCACTTC; v_gene: TRBV7-8; abundance: NA; j_gene: TRBJ2-7; d_gene: TRBD1
CDR3aa: CASSLHGSGSHNEQFF; CDR3nt: TGTGCCAGCAGCTTACACGGAAGCGGGAGCCACAATGAGCAGTTCTTC; v_gene: TRBV7-3; abundance: NA; j_gene: TRBJ2-1; d_gene: TRBD2